The T cell receptor beta chain described here comes from a study of CD8 T cells in Susac syndrome. About this clonotype itself: Its antigen is undetermined.

Reverse transcription of about 0.5 to 1 ug RNA used random hexamers. The CDR3 of TCR beta was amplified by immunoSEQ multiplex PCR across 54 Vbeta and 13 Jbeta. TCRdb called the immunoSEQ multiplex PCR reads again in MiXCR, with one record for every CDR3 protein. The profile shows about 200,000 distinct CDR3 sequences, over 90% of them singletons. Findings of the study overall: The study conceded that its TCR sequencing and HLA analysis involved relatively few individuals.

The multiple sclerosis controls were treatment-naive patients, and their relapsing-remitting disease was stable or active. TEMRA cells were FACS-enriched and CD8+ and CD4+ T cells negatively isolated. V lost 5 bases and J lost 5, with 13 bases in between. From germline, CDR1 is SEHNR and CDR2 FQNEAQ (reference sequence). CDR3 size: 13 residues. The sample consisted of CD4+ T cells from PBMCs. The receptor was isolated from a human donor with multiple sclerosis. The chain has TRBV7-9 and TRBJ2-7; maybe TRBD2 (5 bases). The CDR3, as DNA: TGTGCCAGCAGCGTACCGGGAATCGACGAGCAGTACTTC. Its translation is CASSVPGIDEQYF.